This TCR beta chain comes out of a study of CD8+ T cells in alopecia areata. Study information: It was oral tofacitinib, at 5 to 10 mg twice daily, that treated patients received.

As for treatment: oral pan-JAK inhibitor, 5-10 mg twice daily. The CDR3 is made up of 11 amino acids. The germline V gene has CDR1 SNHLY and CDR2 FYNNEI. Trimming took 5 bases from V and 3 from J, leaving 3 bases between them. RNA extraction and reverse transcription yielded cDNA as sequencing template. TCRdb's table, derived via immunoSEQ multiplex PCR, lists solely in-frame clones and lacks some. The sample has 190,000 or so clones; roughly 64% are singletons. Regarding this clone: The sample holds other DNA sequences that translate to the same CDR3.

This sequence originates from a human donor with alopecia areata. The chain has TRBV2 and TRBJ2-3; D remains ambiguous. The input for sequencing was CD8+ T cells sorted from blood, taken at week 24, from a patient treated with tofacitinib. The CDR3 reads CASSTTDTQYF. The CDR3, as DNA: TGTGCCAGCAGTACGACAGATACGCAGTATTTT.